This passage covers 26 T cell receptor beta chains from one sample sequenced in a study of radiotherapy plus CTLA-4 blockade in lung cancer. The assay was immunoSEQ multiplex PCR, and TCRdb's table has in-frame clones only and misses some. The sample records tens of thousands of clones, 75% to 85% being singletons. Material: peripheral blood, obtained from a patient treated with radiotherapy plus ipilimumab. These TCRs come from a human donor with non-small cell lung cancer who had a partial response to radiotherapy plus ipilimumab.

The chain combines TRBV5-1 with TRBJ2-2, with TRBD2 as a possible D gene (6 bases). Germline V gives CDR1 SGHRS, CDR2 YFSETQ. CDR3 length equals 14 residues. V was trimmed by 0 bases and J by 4 bases, leaving 7 bases between them. CDR3 sequence (DNA): TGCGCCAGCAGCTTGGGCGGGGCCACCGGGGAGCTGTTTTTT. As protein: CASSLGGATGELFF.

The chain combines TRBV10-3 with TRBJ2-4; maybe TRBD1 (6 bases). The CDR3 has 14 residues. The germline V and J ends were trimmed by 3 bases and 3 bases, with 9 bases remaining between them. CDR1 is ENHRY, CDR2 SYGVKD, per germline. The CDR3, as DNA: TGTGCCATCAGTGATGGGGGCGGCAAAAACATTCAGTACTTC. Translation: CAISDGGGKNIQYF.

V and J are TRBV9 and TRBJ2-3; 9 bases match TRBD2. The V and J ends lost 0 bases and 4 bases, in that order; junction bases with no gene match: 3. This CDR3 spans 15 amino acids. Germline V gene lookup returns CDR1 SGDLS and CDR2 YYNGEE. The CDR3 spells CASSVERGAADTQYF. In nucleotides, the CDR3 is TGTGCCAGCAGCGTAGAGCGGGGGGCGGCAGATACGCAGTATTTT.

This chain links TRBV5-6 with TRBJ2-5; 8 bases are shared with TRBD2. Unmatched junction bases numbered 6, after V lost 3 bases and J lost 5 bases. The length of the CDR3 is 14 residues. Germline V gene sequence: CDR1 SGHDT, CDR2 YYEEEE. CDR3 sequence reads: CASSSRGGLETQYF. CDR3 in DNA: TGTGCCAGCAGCTCTCGGGGGGGCCTGGAGACCCAGTACTTC.

The chain is built from TRBV28 and TRBJ1-1; 9 nucleotides agree with TRBD1. V lost 6 bases, J lost 0 bases, and 17 bases stayed unmatched. The CDR3 loop spans 19 amino acids. Per germline, CDR1 MDHEN and CDR2 SYDVKM. CDR3 sequence: CASRFLTRTGATMNTEAFF. The CDR3 DNA follows: TGTGCCAGCAGGTTCCTCACTCGGACAGGGGCTACAATGAACACTGAAGCTTTCTTT.

The V gene is TRBV7-9, the J gene TRBJ1-2; D uncertain. Per germline, CDR1 SEHNR and CDR2 FQNEAQ (reference sequence). Between the trimmed V and J ends, which lost 4 bases and 5 bases, there was a span of 17 bases. The CDR3 extends over 15 amino acids. CDR3 region: CASSYAGQRAYGYTF. The CDR3 region has the DNA TGTGCCAGCAGCTACGCAGGTCAGAGGGCGTATGGCTACACCTTC.

In this sample, this clone turned up once. V is TRBV19 and J is TRBJ2-2; a weak D match, TRBD2 (5 bases). This CDR3 comprises 14 residues. The V end lost 3 bases, the J end lost 4 bases, and 9 bases lay between the germline ends. The germline CDR1 and CDR2 sequences are LNHDA and SQIVND (reference sequence). CDR3 in DNA: TGTGCCAGTAGTATTAGGGAGATCACCGGGGAGCTGTTTTTT. It specifies CASSIREITGELFF. The full variable domain, completed using reference TRBV19 and TRBJ2-2, is DGGITQSPKYLFRKEGQNVTLSCEQNLNHDAMYWYRQDPGQGLRLIYYSQIVNDFQKGDIAEGYSVSREKKESFPLTVTSAQKNPTAFYLCASSIREITGELFFGEGSRLTVL.

V and J are TRBV7-2 and TRBJ2-7; no firm D call. Germline V gene lookup returns CDR1 SGHTA and CDR2 FQGNSA. The V and J ends lost 1 base and 4 bases respectively, with 8 bases between them. This CDR3 has 13 amino acids. The CDR3 nucleotides read TGTGCCAGCAGCTTAGAAGGCAGGTACGAGCAGTACTTC. It is translated as CASSLEGRYEQYF.

The CDR3 nucleotides are TGTGCCAGCTCCCCCCGGGCGGGAGGCACTGAAGCTTTCTTT. It is translated as CASSPRAGGTEAFF. The genes are TRBV18 and TRBJ1-1; D gene unclear. CDR3 length equals 14 residues. Germline V CDR1 and CDR2: KGHSH, LQKENI. V lost 6 bases to trimming and J lost 4 bases, with 15 bases between them. Full variable domain (outside the CDR3, taken from reference TRBV18 and TRBJ1-1): NAGVMQNPRHLVRRRGQEARLRCSPMKGHSHVYWYRQLPEEGLKFMVYLQKENIIDESGMPKERFSAEFPKEGPSILRIQQVVRGDSAAYFCASSPRAGGTEAFFGQGTRLTVV.

Only a few counts were recorded for this clone. The chain combines TRBV5-6 with TRBJ1-5; no reliable D call. The CDR3 sequence is 16 residues long. CDR1 SGHDT and CDR2 YYEEEE come from the germline V gene. Trimming left V 2 bases short and J 2 bases short, with 14 bases between. The CDR3 is CASSFNSGYGNQPQHF. The CDR3 region has the DNA TGTGCCAGCAGCTTTAATAGTGGTTATGGCAATCAGCCCCAGCATTTT.

The chain uses TRBV6-1 and TRBJ2-7, with a weak D call TRBD1 (6 bases). CDR1 is MNHNS and CDR2 is SASEGT in the germline V gene. V was shortened by 2 bases and J by 7 bases, with 18 bases between the two germline ends. The CDR3 sequence is 15 residues long. The CDR3 coding sequence is TGTGCCAGCAGTGAACCCGGGACATCCCTTAGGGAGCAGTACTTC. Translated: CASSEPGTSLREQYF.

The V and J genes are TRBV7-3 and TRBJ1-1, with D possibly matching TRBD1 (5 bases). The CDR3 has 16 residues. CDR1 is SGHTA and CDR2 is FQGTGA in the germline V gene. The V gene lost 1 base and the J gene lost 1 base, with 13 bases spanning the gap. The CDR3 is CASSLRGGYGNTEAFF. CDR3 in DNA: TGTGCCAGCAGCTTAAGGGGGGGTTATGGGAACACTGAAGCTTTCTTT.

CDR3 bases: TGCAGCGTTGGGAGGGGTAGGTACGAGCAGTACTTC. Its protein is CSVGRGRYEQYF. The rearrangement joins TRBV29-1 to TRBJ2-7; possible D gene TRBD2, 6 bases. The V end lost 4 bases, the J end lost 4 bases, and 11 bases lay between the germline ends. There are 12 residues in the CDR3. The germline V gene has CDR1 SQVTM and CDR2 ANQGSEA.

A single count supports this clone. The rearrangement uses TRBV5-1 and TRBJ2-2; TRBD2 agrees at 8 bases. Germline CDR1 is SGHRS and CDR2 is YFSETQ. This CDR3 contains 17 residues. J lost 4 bases, V lost 3 bases, and 11 bases had no gene match. The CDR3 DNA sequence: TGCGCCAGCAGCTGGATCGCTGGCGGGGGGCGCACCGGGGAGCTGTTTTTT. Translation gives CASSWIAGGGRTGELFF.

J is TRBJ2-2 and V is TRBV6-5; 8 positions agree with TRBD1. Per germline, CDR1 MNHEY and CDR2 SVGAGI. V lost 6 bases and J lost 5; bases outside the gene matches: 8. This CDR3 has 15 amino acids. The chain's CDR3 is CASRAPTGETGELFF. In DNA form, the CDR3 reads TGTGCCAGCAGAGCCCCGACAGGGGAGACCGGGGAGCTGTTTTTT.

The chain recombines TRBV4-3 with TRBJ1-4; 9 bases align to TRBD1. V trimming: 5 bases; J trimming: 3 bases; junction bases outside the gene matches: 4. There are 15 residues in the CDR3. Germline V gene lookup returns CDR1 LGHNA and CDR2 YSLEER. This chain's CDR3 is CASSRTGVANEKLFF. The CDR3 region has the DNA TGCGCCAGCAGCAGGACAGGGGTCGCTAATGAAAAACTGTTTTTT.

This chain connects TRBV9 to TRBJ2-6, with 11 positions matching TRBD1. Germline CDR1 is SGDLS and CDR2 is YYNGEE. With 4 bases clipped from V and 0 bases from J, the junction kept 3 bases outside the gene matches. The CDR3 totals 17 residues. The CDR3 DNA sequence: TGTGCCAGCAGCACGGACAGGGGGCCCTCTGGGGCCAACGTCCTGACTTTC. Translation gives CASSTDRGPSGANVLTF.

The CDR3 DNA reads as TGTGCCAGCAGCTTGGGGGGTAGTACCGGGGAGCTGTTTTTT. As protein: CASSLGGSTGELFF. The chain combines TRBV11-3 with TRBJ2-2; TRBD2 might be the D (6 bases). Trimming stripped 3 bases from V and 5 bases from J, with 10 bases between. Germline V gene lookup returns CDR1 SGHNT and CDR2 YENEEA. The CDR3 sequence is 14 residues long.

The chain links TRBV9 to TRBJ1-2; 8 bases fit TRBD1. The CDR3 is 14 amino acids. Trimming took 2 bases from V and 4 from J; bases not matched to a gene: 4. Germline CDR1 is SGDLS and CDR2 is YYNGEE. In DNA, the CDR3 is TGTGCCAGCAGCGTCGGACAGGGTAGCTATGGCTACACCTTC. This codes for CASSVGQGSYGYTF.

Written as DNA, the CDR3 is TGTGCCAGCTCACCACCCGTGAGGAACACTGAAGCTTTCTTT. Protein sequence: CASSPPVRNTEAFF. This rearrangement joins TRBV18 to TRBJ1-1; D uncertain. Germline CDR1 KGHSH, CDR2 LQKENI. The CDR3 is 14 amino acids. The ends were cut back, 0 bases at V and 1 base at J, with 6 bases in the middle.

Notes on this clone: This sample also contains other DNA sequences that code for the same CDR3. The V gene is TRBV6-1, the J gene TRBJ1-1, with TRBD1 identical over 8 bases. The V segment lost 6 bases and the J segment 4 bases; nucleotides outside the gene matches: 4. The germline gives CDR1 MNHNS, CDR2 SASEGT. CDR3 length: 13 amino acids. As DNA, the CDR3 is TGTGCCAGCAGGGACAGGGCTTTCACTGAAGCTTTCTTT. Amino acid sequence: CASRDRAFTEAFF.

For the CDR3, the DNA is TGTGCCAGCAGCTTAGGGCGACGGCAGGTGAACTACGAGCAGTACTTC. It yields the protein CASSLGRRQVNYEQYF. The chain has TRBV11-2 and TRBJ2-7; unclear D gene. The CDR3 loop spans 16 amino acids. Germline values: CDR1 SGHAT, CDR2 FQNNGV. V lost 1 base to trimming and J lost 3 bases, with 16 bases between them.

In this sample, this clone turned up a few times. The chain has TRBV7-8 and TRBJ2-7; D unclear. The CDR3 consists of 14 residues. Trimming left V 2 bases short and J 2 bases short, with 10 bases between. Germline V gene sequence: CDR1 SGHVS, CDR2 FQNEAQ. CDR3 protein: CASSLPTETYEQYF. CDR3 nucleotides: TGTGCCAGCAGCTTACCGACTGAGACCTACGAGCAGTACTTC. The full variable domain, its missing parts supplied by reference TRBV7-8 and TRBJ2-7, is GAGVSQSPRYKVAKRGQDVALRCDPISGHVSLFWYQQALGQGPEFLTYFQNEAQLDKSGLPSDRFFAERPEGSVSTLKIQRTQQEDSAVYLCASSLPTETYEQYFGPGTRLTVT.

The chain links TRBV12-5 to TRBJ1-1; D not resolved. Germline CDR1 is LGHNT and CDR2 is FRNRAP. Between the trimmed V and J ends, which lost 7 bases and 6 bases, there was a span of 15 bases. The CDR3 sequence is 13 residues long. The CDR3 DNA reads TGTGCTAGTGCCGAGGACCGAGGGCCTGAAGCTTTCTTT. This encodes CASAEDRGPEAFF.

This chain joins TRBV7-9 and TRBJ1-6; D might be TRBD1 (5 bases). The ends were cut back, 1 base at V and 9 bases at J, with 19 bases in the middle. This CDR3 is 17 amino acids long. Germline V gives CDR1 SEHNR, CDR2 FQNEAQ (reference sequence). The CDR3 region is CASSLVAGSIRGSPLHF. For the CDR3, the DNA is TGTGCCAGCAGCTTAGTTGCAGGATCGATAAGGGGTTCACCCCTCCACTTT.

The chain joins TRBV9 to TRBJ2-2, with D possibly TRBD1 on 5 matching bases. The V and J ends lost 3 bases and 0 bases respectively, with 12 bases between them. CDR1 is SGDLS, CDR2 YYNGEE, per germline. CDR3 length equals 16 residues. The CDR3 here is CASSGGHPANTGELFF. For the CDR3, the DNA is TGTGCCAGCAGCGGGGGCCACCCCGCGAACACCGGGGAGCTGTTTTTT. Variable domain in full (rest from reference TRBV9 and TRBJ2-2): DSGVTQTPKHLITATGQRVTLRCSPRSGDLSVYWYQQSLDQGLQFLIQYYNGEERAKGNILERFSAQQFPDLHSELNLSSLELGDSALYFCASSGGHPANTGELFFGEGSRLTVL.